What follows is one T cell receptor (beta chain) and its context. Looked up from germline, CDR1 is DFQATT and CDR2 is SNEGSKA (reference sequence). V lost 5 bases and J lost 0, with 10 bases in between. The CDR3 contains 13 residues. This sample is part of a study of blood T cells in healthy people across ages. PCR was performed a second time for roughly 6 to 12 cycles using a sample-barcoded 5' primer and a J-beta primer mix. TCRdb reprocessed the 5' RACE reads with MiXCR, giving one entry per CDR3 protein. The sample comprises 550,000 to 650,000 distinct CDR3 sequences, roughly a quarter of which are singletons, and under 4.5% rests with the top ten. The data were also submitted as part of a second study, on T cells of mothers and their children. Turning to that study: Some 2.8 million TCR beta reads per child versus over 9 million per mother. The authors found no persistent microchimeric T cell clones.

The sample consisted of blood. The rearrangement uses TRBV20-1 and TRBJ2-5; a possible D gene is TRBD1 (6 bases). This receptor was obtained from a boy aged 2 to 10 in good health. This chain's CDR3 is CSALGQNQETQYF. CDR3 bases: TGCAGTGCTCTTGGACAGAACCAAGAGACCCAGTACTTC.